Following are 13 T cell receptor beta chains from one sample sequenced in a study of type 1 regulatory T cells. Each CDR3 protein is one row after TCRdb ran MiXCR on the reads. The data show around 88,000 distinct CDR3 sequences, 30% to 35% seen once. The sample taken for sequencing was CD4+ T cells, either the whole sample or a sorted fraction (not recorded which). All receptors come from a human donor in good health.

This clonotype was detected only a few times. V and J are TRBV7-9 and TRBJ1-6; no definite D call. Per the germline V gene, CDR1 is SEHNR and CDR2 is FQNEAQ (reference sequence). The V end lost 5 bases, the J end lost 15 bases, and 14 bases lay between the germline ends. This CDR3 spans 12 amino acids. DNA of the CDR3: TGTGCCAGCAGCCTGGACCGTAATAGCCTCCACTTT. It translates to CASSLDRNSLHF.

The V gene is TRBV20-1, the J gene TRBJ2-7; 13 bases match TRBD2. V was clipped by 0 bases and J by 7 bases; unmatched bases: 9. Germline V gene sequence: CDR1 DFQATT, CDR2 SNEGSKA (reference sequence). The length of the CDR3 is 16 residues. This CDR3 reads CSARDGTSGIRGEQYF. Written as DNA, the CDR3 is TGCAGTGCTAGAGATGGGACTAGCGGGATCAGGGGTGAGCAGTACTTC.

This clonotype was seen a few times. The V call is TRBV7-8, the J call TRBJ2-2; D might be TRBD1 or TRBD2, each matching 5 bases. The germline V and J ends were trimmed by 0 bases and 6 bases, with 11 bases remaining between them. CDR1 is SGHVS, CDR2 FQNEAQ, per germline. CDR3 length: 15 residues. Written as DNA, the CDR3 is TGTGCCAGCAGCTTAGCTGGTCCGGGGCCCGGGGAGCTGTTTTTT. Its protein product is CASSLAGPGPGELFF.

This rearrangement joins TRBV6-1 to TRBJ2-1; 11 nucleotides line up with TRBD2. Germline CDR1 reads MNHNS; CDR2 reads SASEGT. This CDR3 comprises 14 residues. Trimming at V came to 8 bases and at J to 7 bases, leaving 7 bases not matched to a gene. The CDR3 sequence: CASLIAGGRNEQFF. CDR3 DNA: TGTGCCAGCCTTATAGCGGGAGGGCGTAATGAGCAGTTCTTC.

The V and J genes are TRBV6-5 and TRBJ1-4; possibly TRBD1 for D (6 bases). This CDR3 has 15 residues. Germline lookup yields CDR1 MNHEY and CDR2 SVGAGI. Trimming stripped 5 bases from V and 4 bases from J, with 14 bases between. The CDR3 region is CASSTRGAGNEKLFF. Written as DNA, the CDR3 is TGTGCCAGCAGTACCAGGGGCGCCGGTAATGAAAAACTGTTTTTT.

The J gene is TRBJ2-7, the V gene TRBV7-2, with TRBD1 matching over 10 bases. Per the germline V gene, CDR1 is SGHTA and CDR2 is FQGNSA. Germline trimming cut 5 bases from V and 6 bases from J; bases unmatched to any gene: 7. The CDR3 length is 14 residues. The CDR3 loop reads CASSTPGQGTEQYF. The CDR3 nucleotides read TGTGCCAGCAGCACCCCGGGACAGGGGACCGAGCAGTACTTC.

This sequence joins TRBV20-1 and TRBJ1-2, with 7 positions matching TRBD1. The CDR3 length is 13 residues. The V gene end was trimmed by 5 bases and the J gene end by 6 bases; junction bases not matched to a gene: 9. The germline V gene has CDR1 DFQATT and CDR2 SNEGSKA (reference sequence). CDR3 in DNA: TGCAGTGCTCCACGGACAGGTGGCAATGGCTACACCTTC. Amino acids: CSAPRTGGNGYTF.

In DNA, the CDR3 is TGTGCCAGCAGTGCGTCGGGACAGAACAATCAGCCCCAGCATTTT. As protein: CASSASGQNNQPQHF. The chain carries TRBV6-1 and TRBJ1-5, with TRBD1 matching over 7 bases. Looked up from germline, CDR1 is MNHNS and CDR2 is SASEGT. CDR3 length equals 15 residues. V lost 4 bases to trimming and J lost 3 bases; unmatched junction nucleotides: 6.

This clonotype turned up a few times. The V gene is TRBV20-1, the J gene TRBJ2-3, with 7 bases fitting TRBD2. The CDR3 has 12 amino acids. With 7 bases clipped from V and 1 base from J, the junction kept 2 bases outside the gene matches. Germline loops: CDR1 DFQATT, CDR2 SNEGSKA (reference sequence). CDR3 in DNA: TGCAGTGGGGCGGGAGGCACAGATACGCAGTATTTT. As protein: CSGAGGTDTQYF.

The chain uses TRBV7-6 and TRBJ2-4; TRBD1 matches at 7 bases. V lost 5 bases to trimming and J lost 0 bases; unmatched junction nucleotides: 19. The CDR3 runs to 20 residues. Germline V CDR1 and CDR2: SGHVS, FNYEAQ. The CDR3 protein is CASSPLRDSILGRAKNIQYF. Written as DNA, the CDR3 is TGTGCCAGCAGCCCCCTACGGGACAGTATACTAGGGAGAGCCAAAAACATTCAGTACTTC.

The gene calls are TRBV20-1 and TRBJ2-7, with 12 nucleotides matching TRBD2. Germline V gene sequence: CDR1 DFQATT, CDR2 SNEGSKA (reference sequence). J gave up 2 bases and V 2 bases, and 4 bases lay outside the gene matches. The CDR3 loop spans 15 amino acids. CDR3 bases: TGCAGTGCTAGACTCACTAGCGGGAGGCCCTACGAGCAGTACTTC. It translates to CSARLTSGRPYEQYF.

The CDR3 DNA reads TGTGCCACCAGCAGTCCAACAGGGATGAAGAATGAAAAACTGTTTTTT. Residues: CATSSPTGMKNEKLFF. The chain couples TRBV15 to TRBJ1-4, with D tentatively TRBD1 (6 bases). Germline CDR1 is LNHNV and CDR2 is YYDKDF (reference sequence). Trimming stripped 3 bases from V and 5 bases from J, with 16 bases between. This CDR3 is 16 amino acids long.

The rearrangement joins TRBV10-3 to TRBJ2-1; D might be TRBD1 or TRBD2, each matching 5 bases. Between the trimmed V and J ends, which lost 2 bases and 3 bases, there was a span of 8 bases. Germline V gene data show CDR1 as ENHRY and CDR2 as SYGVKD. CDR3 length equals 14 residues. For the CDR3, the DNA is TGTGCCATCAGTGAGGGGACCGACTACAATGAGCAGTTCTTC. Its translation: CAISEGTDYNEQFF.